The present T cell receptor (beta chain) was sequenced within a study of cytomegalovirus exposure and HLA in healthy donors. Study-level findings and limits: Most TCR sequences were uncommon, yet certain public TCRs appeared in many donors.

About this clone: The antigen remains unidentified.

The CDR3 is 12 residues long. Germline values: CDR1 GTSNPN, CDR2 SVGIG (reference sequence). Trimming pared 1 base from V and 2 bases from J, leaving 4 bases between. Only in-frame clones appear in the TCRdb table, and some are missing; sequencing was by immunoSEQ multiplex PCR. The sample lists over 250,000 clones, 87% occurring once. The gene calls are TRBV30 and TRBJ2-3; D is unresolved. The sample consisted of PBMCs. The source is a woman in her 30s in good health and CMV-seropositive. The CDR3 DNA follows: TGTGCCTGGAGTGGTACCACAGATACGCAGTATTTT. Its protein is CAWSGTTDTQYF.